These T cell receptor beta chains were read from a single sample in a study of T cells in Graves' hyperthyroidism and ophthalmopathy. One entry per CDR3 protein results from TCRdb running MiXCR on the multiplex PCR reads. The table includes about 200,000 distinct CDR3 sequences, roughly 17% detected once. What was sequenced was blood. The receptors stem from a woman aged 50 to 65 with Graves' hyperthyroidism. The CDR3 runs from the conserved cysteine through the conserved F or W. A D gene is named only where the DNA matches it firmly. Rows give clone size only sometimes, using once, few, many, or a class for an expanded clone.

CDR3 protein | CDR3 DNA | V gene | D gene | clone size | J gene
CSAPLAGAGDTQYF | TGCAGTGCTCCTCTAGCGGGAGCCGGGGATACGCAGTATTTT | TRBV20-1 | TRBD2 | few | TRBJ2-3
CASRGSEAFF | TGTGCCAGCAGAGGAAGTGAAGCTTTCTTT | TRBV2 | . | many | TRBJ1-1
CASSLARGRYEQYF | TGTGCCAGCAGCTTAGCCAGGGGGAGGTACGAGCAGTACTTC | TRBV11-3 | . | many | TRBJ2-7
CATSDLWGAEAFF | TGTGCCACCAGTGATTTGTGGGGAGCTGAAGCTTTCTTT | TRBV24-1 | . | many | TRBJ1-1
CASRLTGGGYNEQFF | TGTGCCAGCAGACTCACAGGGGGCGGATACAATGAGCAGTTCTTC | TRBV6-2/TRBV6-3 | TRBD1 | . | TRBJ2-1
CAWSEGGGGQPQHF | TGTGCCTGGAGTGAGGGCGGAGGGGGTCAGCCCCAGCATTTT | TRBV30 | . | few | TRBJ1-5
CASTEWEGRSEQFF | TGTGCCAGCACCGAGTGGGAGGGCCGTAGTGAGCAGTTCTTC | TRBV2 | TRBD2 | . | TRBJ2-1
CASKKAGGGLPGELFF | TGTGCCAGTAAGAAAGCGGGAGGAGGCCTTCCCGGGGAGCTGTTTTTT | TRBV19 | TRBD2 | few | TRBJ2-2
CASILTRNTEAFF | TGTGCCAGCATCCTGACCAGGAACACTGAAGCTTTCTTT | TRBV28 | . | many | TRBJ1-1
CASSPPTGGSYEQYF | TGTGCCAGCAGCCCCCCGACAGGGGGCTCCTACGAGCAGTACTTC | TRBV11-3 | TRBD1 | many | TRBJ2-7
CASSYQGTTYSNQPQHF | TGTGCCAGCAGTTACCAAGGGACAACGTATAGCAATCAGCCCCAGCATTTT | TRBV6-5 | . | . | TRBJ1-5
CSASRNTEAFF | TGCAGTGCTAGTAGGAACACTGAAGCTTTCTTT | TRBV20-1 | . | many | TRBJ1-1
CATSGLAGGSYNEQFF | TGTGCCACCAGTGGACTAGCGGGAGGGTCCTACAATGAGCAGTTCTTC | TRBV24-1 | TRBD2 | many | TRBJ2-1
CASSPSRGLAGGHTDTQYF | TGTGCCAGCAGCCCCTCCCGGGGACTAGCGGGAGGCCACACAGATACGCAGTATTTT | TRBV5-4 | TRBD2 | many | TRBJ2-3
CSARVGRLTQYF | TGCAGTGCTAGAGTCGGGAGATTGACCCAGTACTTC | TRBV20-1 | . | few | TRBJ2-5
CASTPDRYYEQYF | TGTGCCAGCACCCCGGACAGATACTACGAGCAGTACTTC | TRBV12-3/TRBV12-4 | . | many | TRBJ2-7
CASSGQGLADPGAKNIQYF | TGTGCCAGCAGTGGCCAGGGGCTAGCGGATCCTGGAGCCAAAAACATTCAGTACTTC | TRBV2 | . | many | TRBJ2-4
CAWSGLAGVNIQYF | TGTGCCTGGAGTGGACTAGCGGGAGTGAACATTCAGTACTTC | TRBV30 | TRBD2 | few | TRBJ2-4
CASRATQGGTGELFF | TGTGCCAGCAGGGCAACACAGGGAGGTACCGGGGAGCTGTTTTTT | TRBV6-1 | . | few | TRBJ2-2
CASSSLGTGYYNEQFF | TGTGCCAGCAGTTCCTTAGGGACAGGGTACTACAATGAGCAGTTCTTC | TRBV28 | TRBD1 | . | TRBJ2-1
CSAGRQYDPYEQYF | TGCAGTGCTGGAAGACAGTACGATCCCTACGAGCAGTACTTC | TRBV20-1 | . | many | TRBJ2-7
CASSLGGSRRGGEQFF | TGCGCCAGCAGCTTGGGTGGGTCTCGGAGAGGGGGTGAGCAGTTCTTC | TRBV5-1 | . | once | TRBJ2-1
CASRAEGVGANVLTF | TGTGCCAGCAGGGCCGAGGGGGTTGGGGCCAACGTCCTGACTTTC | TRBV6-1 | . | . | TRBJ2-6
CASSQEGARVTEAFF | TGTGCCAGCAGCCAAGAAGGGGCGAGGGTCACTGAAGCTTTCTTT | TRBV4-2 | . | . | TRBJ1-1
CASSLGALQRDEQFF | TGTGCCAGCAGCCTTGGGGCCCTTCAGCGGGATGAGCAGTTCTTC | TRBV7-9 | . | . | TRBJ2-1
CASRSGANVLTF | TGTGCCAGCAGATCTGGGGCCAACGTCCTGACTTTC | TRBV12-3/TRBV12-4 | . | few | TRBJ2-6
CASSLTGVGGNTEAFF | TGCGCCAGCAGCTTAACAGGGGTCGGGGGGAACACTGAAGCTTTCTTT | TRBV5-1 | TRBD1 | few | TRBJ1-1
CASSLSASSLNGYTF | TGTGCCAGCAGTTTGTCGGCCAGTAGCCTGAATGGCTACACCTTC | TRBV12-3/TRBV12-4 | . | . | TRBJ1-2
CASSRGGTSGQYNEQFF | TGTGCCAGCAGCAGGGGGGGTACTAGCGGGCAATACAATGAGCAGTTCTTC | TRBV7-8 | TRBD2 | few | TRBJ2-1
CASKKGDTSWTEAFF | TGTGCCAGCAAAAAAGGGGACACTAGCTGGACTGAAGCTTTCTTT | TRBV3-1 | . | many | TRBJ1-1
CASSIPSGPNTGELFF | TGTGCCAGTAGTATACCCAGTGGACCGAACACCGGGGAGCTGTTTTTT | TRBV19 | . | . | TRBJ2-2
CASSIGLADNEQFF | TGTGCCAGCAGCATAGGACTAGCGGACAATGAGCAGTTCTTC | TRBV7-9 | TRBD2 | many | TRBJ2-1
CSVDGAGRVEQFF | TGCAGCGTTGATGGGGCAGGACGGGTTGAGCAGTTCTTC | TRBV29-1 | . | . | TRBJ2-1
CSAWTGGSGELFF | TGCAGCGCATGGACAGGGGGATCCGGGGAGCTGTTTTTT | TRBV29-1 | TRBD1 | few | TRBJ2-2
CASSSEVPGHTLSGANVLTF | TGCGCCAGCAGCTCCGAAGTCCCGGGACACACCCTCTCTGGGGCCAACGTCCTGACTTTC | TRBV5-1 | . | few | TRBJ2-6
CASSLTAGTGRETQYF | TGCGCCAGCAGCTTGACAGCCGGGACAGGGAGGGAGACCCAGTACTTC | TRBV5-1 | TRBD1 | . | TRBJ2-5
CSARQQGAPPYEQYF | TGCAGTGCTAGACAGCAGGGGGCCCCGCCCTACGAGCAGTACTTC | TRBV20-1 | TRBD1 | few | TRBJ2-7
CASSPRPPLDEKLFF | TGTGCCAGCAGTCCCCGCCCCCCCCTGGACGAAAAACTGTTTTTT | TRBV28 | . | . | TRBJ1-4
CASSPRTGVQYEQYF | TGTGCCAGCAGCCCCAGGACAGGGGTTCAGTACGAGCAGTACTTC | TRBV11-1 | TRBD1 | few | TRBJ2-7
CASSLRTGVGINEQFF | TGTGCCAGCAGTTTACGCACAGGGGTGGGTATCAATGAGCAGTTCTTC | TRBV27 | TRBD1 | few | TRBJ2-1
CAGRDSAYGYTF | TGTGCCGGCCGGGACAGTGCCTATGGCTACACCTTC | TRBV30 | TRBD1 | . | TRBJ1-2
CSARDKPFDTQYF | TGCAGTGCTAGAGATAAGCCGTTCGATACGCAGTATTTT | TRBV20-1 | . | many | TRBJ2-3
CASASNQETQYF | TGCGCCAGCGCTAGCAACCAAGAGACCCAGTACTTC | TRBV10-2 | . | . | TRBJ2-5
CASSSGSGANVLTF | TGTGCCAGCAGCTCGGGCTCTGGGGCCAACGTCCTGACTTTC | TRBV7-3 | . | few | TRBJ2-6
CASSSGGTEAFF | TGTGCCAGCAGTTCGGGCGGCACTGAAGCTTTCTTT | TRBV27 | . | . | TRBJ1-1
CASSLGTEAEAFF | TGTGCCAGCAGCTTAGGGACGGAAGCTGAAGCTTTCTTT | TRBV11-2 | . | many | TRBJ1-1
CASSLGGARNTEAFF | TGCGCCAGCAGCTTGGGGGGGGCTCGGAACACTGAAGCTTTCTTT | TRBV5-1 | . | . | TRBJ1-1
CSAWGSNTEAFF | TGCAGTGCTTGGGGCAGTAACACTGAAGCTTTCTTT | TRBV20-1 | . | . | TRBJ1-1
CASSPGLEINEQFF | TGTGCCAGCAGTCCGGGACTAGAGATCAATGAGCAGTTCTTC | TRBV12-3/TRBV12-4 | TRBD2 | few | TRBJ2-1
CASSLEDSYGYTF | TGTGCCAGCAGCTTAGAGGACAGCTATGGCTACACCTTC | TRBV13 | . | many | TRBJ1-2
CASKGGGGDTQYF | TGTGCCAGCAAGGGAGGAGGGGGAGATACGCAGTATTTT | TRBV6-1 | . | many | TRBJ2-3
CAWLGRAPGETQYF | TGTGCCTGGTTGGGGAGGGCCCCAGGAGAGACCCAGTACTTC | TRBV30 | TRBD2 | many | TRBJ2-5
CASSHQSSSYNEQFF | TGTGCCAGCAGCCACCAGAGCTCGTCGTACAATGAGCAGTTCTTC | TRBV7-2 | . | many | TRBJ2-1
CASSPQTTRQGADTQYF | TGTGCCAGCAGCCCTCAAACAACAAGACAGGGTGCAGATACGCAGTATTTT | TRBV12-3/TRBV12-4 | TRBD1 | many | TRBJ2-3
CASSLTGTTNNEQFF | TGTGCCAGCAGCTTAACCGGGACTACTAACAATGAGCAGTTCTTC | TRBV7-3 | TRBD2 | . | TRBJ2-1